The sequence of this T cell receptor (beta chain) was determined in a study of CD8 T cells in ankylosing spondylitis (dated by TCRdb to the late 2010s). With regard to the full study: The study set out to find disease-linked TCR variants by profiling T cell receptor beta repertoires in ankylosing spondylitis patients and healthy donors. The whole study cohort included 85 to 120 healthy donors and 25 ankylosing spondylitis patients. Samples of peripheral blood were taken, and for ankylosing spondylitis patients, synovial fluid was collected as well.

These reads were obtained on an Illumina HiSeq 2500. Quantitative 5'-RACE with molecular barcodes was the method used to prepare the TCR beta libraries. From the authors' description of their analysis: To identify disease-linked TCR variants, a new computational method was used, one built on a probabilistic model of VDJ rearrangement. TCRdb reran the public reads through fastp at Q25 and MiXCR, keeping productive beta chains. Entries that share a CDR3 protein sequence are merged under the most common genes and DNA. V and J calls and clone size were set by TCRdb, not the authors. The sample table lists 450,000 to 550,000 distinct CDR3 sequences, approximately 5.3% of them with a count of one. The ten largest clones take up around 3.4% of the sample. The CDR3, from cysteine to phenylalanine, totals 15 residues. The CDR3 DNA has 45 bases and is translated from base 1. Between the V and J ends, shortened by 3 bases and 0 bases respectively, the junction contains 11 bases. According to the germline V gene, CDR1 reads SGHRS and CDR2 reads YFSETQ.

There are many counts of this clonotype. No antigen is known for it. Base qualities are not recorded, but no much larger clone differs from it by a single base. On the study overall, not on this receptor specifically: According to the report, matched synovial fluid samples from ankylosing spondylitis patients were significantly enriched for the disease-linked clones. Some motif variants were previously reported in synovial fluid and blood of reactive arthritis patients, suggesting common disease-initiation mechanisms. In peripheral blood, the disease-linked clones were found at relatively low frequencies and had a CD8+ phenotype. A TCR beta motif made up of about eight highly homologous amino acid variants appeared to be characteristic of blood from ankylosing spondylitis patients.

This receptor was taken from a male donor with ankylosing spondylitis. Sequences were obtained from blood, either unsorted or a sorted T cell fraction (not recorded which). This chain joins TRBV5-1 to TRBJ2-3; a tentative D match to TRBD1 spans 6 bases. The CDR3 region: CASSSQGTSTDTQYF. Here is the DNA: TGCGCCAGCAGCTCACAGGGAACTAGCACAGATACGCAGTATTTT.